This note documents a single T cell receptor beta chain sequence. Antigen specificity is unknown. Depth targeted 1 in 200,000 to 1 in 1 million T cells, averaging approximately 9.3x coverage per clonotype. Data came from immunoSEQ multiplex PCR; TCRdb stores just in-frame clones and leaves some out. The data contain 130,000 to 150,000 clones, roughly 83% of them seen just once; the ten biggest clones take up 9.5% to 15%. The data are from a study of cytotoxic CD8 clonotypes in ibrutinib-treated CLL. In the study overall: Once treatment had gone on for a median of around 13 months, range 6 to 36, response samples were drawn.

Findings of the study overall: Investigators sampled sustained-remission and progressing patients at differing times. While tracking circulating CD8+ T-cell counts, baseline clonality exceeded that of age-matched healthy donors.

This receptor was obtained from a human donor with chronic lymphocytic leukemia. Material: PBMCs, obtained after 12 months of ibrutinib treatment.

CDR3 residues: CATSRDGTGVYGYTF. The CDR3 bases are TGTGCCACCAGCAGAGATGGCACAGGGGTCTATGGCTACACCTTC. This chain joins TRBV15 and TRBJ1-2, with 7 bases fitting TRBD1. After removal of 0 bases from V and 4 bases from J, the junction contained 5 bases not matched to a gene. The CDR3 sequence is 15 residues long. The V gene's germline CDR1 is LNHNV and CDR2 YYDKDF (reference sequence).